This T cell receptor beta chain emerged from a study of cytomegalovirus exposure and HLA in healthy donors. Study-level background: Around 77% of 350 to 400 genotyped donors fell in the Caucasian-associated ancestry cluster.

Both 60 Vbeta primers and 13 Jbeta primers went into the PCR. Clones were sequenced by immunoSEQ multiplex PCR, and TCRdb holds only the in-frame ones, with some missing. The sample contains 120,000 to 150,000 clones, over 60% of which appear only once. Study-wide points: Previous analysis showed most TCR beta V segments were productive about 90% or about 30% of the time. When the data were analyzed later, several of the most significant clusters appeared to be linked to common viral pathogens.

Trimming took 0 bases from V and 3 from J; bases not matched to a gene: 3. This CDR3 is built from 15 residues. The germline CDR1 and CDR2 sequences are SGHDT and YYEEEE. Details on this clone: Its antigen is not known.

Sequencing was performed on PBMCs. The chain has TRBV5-6 and TRBJ2-3, with 8 bases aligning to TRBD2. This clonotype originated in a male donor in good health and CMV-seronegative. DNA for the CDR3: TGTGCCAGCAGCTTGGCGGGGGGGCCTACAGATACGCAGTATTTT. Its translation: CASSLAGGPTDTQYF.